Each of the 31 T cell receptor beta chains below was sequenced from the same sample in a study of CD8 T cells in ankylosing spondylitis. Findings and caveats of the study: About 8 highly homologous variants made up a TCR beta motif, and this motif appeared characteristic of ankylosing spondylitis blood.

Each CDR3 protein gets one entry after TCRdb re-called the 5' RACE reads with MiXCR. The sample holds 450,000 to 550,000 distinct CDR3 sequences, roughly 5.2% seen once. These TCRs are of unknown antigen specificity. The sequenced material came from blood, either unsorted or a sorted T cell fraction (not recorded which). Receptors originate from a male donor with ankylosing spondylitis.

This clonotype has at least ten counts. The V call is TRBV7-2, the J call TRBJ2-7, with 11 bases that match TRBD2. The CDR3 has 14 amino acids. Germline CDR1 reads SGHTA; CDR2 reads FQGNSA. With 4 bases clipped from V and 13 bases from J, the junction kept 12 bases outside the gene matches. The CDR3 loop is CASSSLGTSGTSYF. The CDR3 DNA reads TGTGCCAGCAGCTCCCTCGGGACTAGCGGTACCTCATACTTC.

This clonotype occurred many times. The chain joins TRBV4-1 to TRBJ2-7, with TRBD1 matching over 7 bases. The CDR3 sequence is 13 residues long. From germline, CDR1 is MGHRA and CDR2 YSYEKL. Trimming cost V 8 bases and J 5 bases; bases outside gene matches: 9. Written as DNA, the CDR3 is TGCGCCAGCGCGAGGACAGGTATCGACGAGCAGTACTTC. It yields the protein CASARTGIDEQYF.

The sample holds a few counts of this clonotype. The V call is TRBV7-3, the J call TRBJ2-7, with TRBD1 matching 7 bases. Germline assignment: CDR1 SGHTA and CDR2 FQGTGA. The CDR3 consists of 14 residues. The ends lost 5 bases at V and 1 base at J; junction bases unmatched: 5. For the CDR3, the DNA is TGTGCCAGCAGCCGCCAGGGGGAATCCTACGAGCAGTACTTC. It encodes CASSRQGESYEQYF.

This clonotype was detected many times. This chain joins TRBV4-2 and TRBJ2-7; 9 bases are shared with TRBD2. Per the germline V gene, CDR1 is LGHNA and CDR2 is YNFKEQ. The CDR3 is made up of 16 amino acids. V trimming: 1 base; J trimming: 0 bases; junction bases outside the gene matches: 4. The CDR3 loop is CASSQAISGSSYEQYF. In DNA, the CDR3 is TGTGCCAGCAGCCAAGCCATTAGCGGGAGCTCCTACGAGCAGTACTTC.

This clonotype has a count of ten or more. The chain uses TRBV20-1 and TRBJ1-5, with 10 bases lining up with TRBD1. Per germline, CDR1 DFQATT and CDR2 SNEGSKA (reference sequence). This CDR3 is built from 14 residues. With 6 bases clipped from V and 1 base from J, the junction kept 3 bases outside the gene matches. This chain's CDR3 is CSATGGRSNQPQHF. The DNA for the CDR3 is TGCAGTGCGACAGGGGGCAGGAGCAATCAGCCCCAGCATTTT.

This clonotype has at least ten counts. This chain joins TRBV5-1 and TRBJ1-5; D may be TRBD1 (5 bases). CDR1 is SGHRS and CDR2 is YFSETQ in the germline V gene. Trimming cost V 3 bases and J 6 bases, with 22 bases left between them. The CDR3 consists of 17 residues. Written as DNA, the CDR3 is TGCGCCAGCAGCTCGGGCGATAGGGACGGGGGGGGTCAGCCCCAGCATTTT. Its protein product is CASSSGDRDGGGQPQHF.

In this sample, this clonotype turned up many times. The chain has TRBV20-1 and TRBJ1-5, with 9 bases that match TRBD1. The CDR3 spans 18 residues. Trimming took 4 bases from V and 0 from J; bases not matched to a gene: 13. Per the germline V gene, CDR1 is DFQATT and CDR2 is SNEGSKA (reference sequence). In DNA, the CDR3 is TGCAGTGCTACGGGACAGGGAGCATCTGAAAATAGCAATCAGCCCCAGCATTTT. Protein sequence: CSATGQGASENSNQPQHF.

This clonotype was recorded many times. The V and J genes are TRBV11-2 and TRBJ2-3; 7 nucleotides agree with TRBD2. J was trimmed by 1 base and V by 5 bases; bases with no gene match: 12. The CDR3 has 17 amino acids. Germline V gives CDR1 SGHAT, CDR2 FQNNGV. This CDR3 reads CASSPRTRLPRTDTQYF. The DNA for the CDR3 is TGTGCCAGCAGCCCGCGGACTAGGCTCCCACGCACAGATACGCAGTATTTT. The full variable domain, in which reference TRBV11-2 and TRBJ2-3 provide the parts outside the CDR3, is EAGVAQSPRYKIIEKRQSVAFWCNPISGHATLYWYQQILGQGPKLLIQFQNNGVVDDSQLPKDRFSAERLKGVDSTLKIQPAKLEDSAVYLCASSPRTRLPRTDTQYFGPGTRLTVL.

Turning to this clonotype: At one end, the junction sequence differs from germline, possibly due to a read error. The chain is built from TRBV20-1 and TRBJ2-6; D remains unclear. In germline, CDR1 is DFQATT, CDR2 SNEGSKA (reference sequence). CDR3 length: 13 amino acids. The CDR3 DNA is TGCAGTGTTCCACGGCCTGGGACCAACGTCCTGACTTTC. It codes for CSVPRPGTNVLTF.

The chain recombines TRBV7-2 with TRBJ1-4; tentatively, D is TRBD1 (5 bases). The ends were cut back, 6 bases at V and 5 bases at J, with 13 bases in the middle. CDR3 length: 14 residues. Looked up from germline, CDR1 is SGHTA and CDR2 is FQGNSA. DNA of the CDR3: TGTGCCAGCAGTCAACAGGTTACGAATGAAAAACTGTTTTTT. This codes for CASSQQVTNEKLFF.

DNA of the CDR3: TGTGCCAGTTGGGGCGGATTGGGCAATCAGCCCCAGCATTTT. As protein: CASWGGLGNQPQHF. The chain joins TRBV12-3 or TRBV12-4 to TRBJ1-5; tentatively, D is TRBD1 (5 bases). The CDR3 extends over 14 amino acids. Between the trimmed V and J ends, which lost 9 bases and 2 bases, there was a span of 14 bases.

In this sample, this clonotype turned up many times. This rearrangement joins TRBV10-1 to TRBJ2-7; 10 bases fit TRBD2. Germline V gene data show CDR1 as WNHNN and CDR2 as SYGVQD (reference sequence). Trimming removed 0 bases from V and 3 bases from J; junction bases left unmatched: 5. The CDR3 has 16 residues. Written as DNA, the CDR3 is TGCGCCAGCAGTGAGTCGAGAGCTAGCGGGAGCTACGAGCAGTACTTC. As protein: CASSESRASGSYEQYF.

The V and J genes are TRBV5-1 and TRBJ2-7, with 9 nucleotides matching TRBD2. This CDR3 has 16 residues. The V and J ends lost 4 bases and 4 bases, in that order; junction bases with no gene match: 12. Germline loops: CDR1 SGHRS, CDR2 YFSETQ. The CDR3 reads CASSVAGGARLYEQYF. As DNA, the CDR3 is TGCGCCAGCAGCGTGGCGGGGGGGGCGCGCTTGTACGAGCAGTACTTC.

V and J are TRBV11-3 and TRBJ2-1; D ambiguous. Deletions cut 0 bases from V and 3 bases from J, with 6 bases between. Germline V CDR1 and CDR2: SGHNT, YENEEA. The CDR3 is made up of 14 amino acids. CDR3 nucleotides: TGTGCCAGCAGCTTAGATGGTCACTACAATGAGCAGTTCTTC. Its translation: CASSLDGHYNEQFF.

At least ten counts were recorded for this clonotype. The V and J genes are TRBV20-1 and TRBJ2-5; no definite D call. The length of the CDR3 is 12 residues. Trimming removed 1 base from V and 1 base from J, with 4 bases in between. Germline CDR1 reads DFQATT; CDR2 reads SNEGSKA (reference sequence). DNA for the CDR3: TGCAGTGCTAGAGGTAGCCAAGAGACCCAGTACTTC. It yields the protein CSARGSQETQYF.

There are many counts of this clonotype. The chain links TRBV29-1 to TRBJ2-3; a weak D match, TRBD2 (5 bases). Germline V gene data show CDR1 as SQVTM and CDR2 as ANQGSEA. The CDR3 has 12 amino acids. The V end was cut by 8 bases, the J end by 3 bases, with 12 bases between. This CDR3 reads CSLTDWTDTQYF. The CDR3 nucleotides read TGCAGCTTAACGGACTGGACAGATACGCAGTATTTT.

The genes are TRBV4-3 and TRBJ2-7; unclear D gene. The germline CDR1 and CDR2 sequences are LGHNA and YSLEER. Trimming removed 8 bases from V and 3 bases from J, with 14 bases in between. This CDR3 has 13 amino acids. Here the CDR3 reads CASALGSSYEQYF. CDR3 DNA: TGCGCCAGCGCCCTTGGAAGTAGCTACGAGCAGTACTTC.

This clonotype occurred many times. This CDR3 reads CAISRMDGYTF. For the CDR3, the DNA is TGTGCCATCAGTCGAATGGACGGCTACACCTTC. The chain has TRBV10-3 and TRBJ1-2; D remains ambiguous. The CDR3 length is 11 residues. V gave up 5 bases and J gave up 8 bases, with 9 bases separating them. Germline V gene data show CDR1 as ENHRY and CDR2 as SYGVKD.

There are many counts of this clonotype. The chain has TRBV4-2 and TRBJ1-3, with unresolved D. The germline V gene encodes CDR1 LGHNA and CDR2 YNFKEQ. The CDR3 extends over 14 amino acids. V lost 1 base and J lost 4, with 8 bases in between. In DNA, the CDR3 is TGTGCCAGCAGCCAAGGGGTAGGAGGAAACACCATATATTTT. Residues: CASSQGVGGNTIYF.

This clonotype was recorded at least ten times. The V call is TRBV12-3 or TRBV12-4, the J call TRBJ1-5; D gene unclear. CDR3 size: 12 residues. V lost 3 bases, J lost 7 bases, and 7 bases lay in between. In DNA, the CDR3 is TGTGCCAGCAGTTTTGGATGGCAGCCCCAGCATTTT. This translates into CASSFGWQPQHF.

V and J are TRBV3-1 and TRBJ2-2; TRBD2 is a possible D gene (5 bases). The CDR3 runs to 16 residues. Germline V gives CDR1 LGHDT, CDR2 YNNKEL (reference sequence). Trimming took off 4 bases at V and 2 bases at J, with 14 bases between the two ends. CDR3 DNA sequence: TGTGCCAGCAGCCGAGCCCTCCCTAGCAACACCGGGGAGCTGTTTTTT. This translates into CASSRALPSNTGELFF.

The genes are TRBV18 and TRBJ1-2, with 7 bases identical to TRBD1. The V gene's germline CDR1 is KGHSH and CDR2 LQKENI. The V segment lost 6 bases and the J segment 0 bases; nucleotides outside the gene matches: 7. CDR3 size: 15 residues. CDR3 amino acids: CASSPDRVSNYGYTF. In DNA, the CDR3 is TGTGCCAGCTCCCCTGACAGGGTCTCTAACTATGGCTACACCTTC.

This clonotype was observed many times. This chain connects TRBV5-6 to TRBJ2-7; 8 bases align to TRBD1. Germline V gene data show CDR1 as SGHDT and CDR2 as YYEEEE. CDR3 size: 15 residues. J gave up 0 bases and V 4 bases, and 6 bases lay outside the gene matches. CDR3 protein: CASSPWTGNSYEQYF. CDR3 DNA sequence: TGTGCCAGCAGCCCGTGGACAGGGAACTCCTACGAGCAGTACTTC.

V and J are TRBV5-1 and TRBJ1-2; tentatively, D is TRBD1 (5 bases). Germline V gene data show CDR1 as SGHRS and CDR2 as YFSETQ. V was pared by 0 bases and J by 5 bases, with 14 bases between. CDR3 length equals 15 residues. In DNA, the CDR3 is TGCGCCAGCAGCTTGGGACAGCCGCTAATTTATGGCTACACCTTC. Translating it yields CASSLGQPLIYGYTF. Filled out from reference TRBV5-1 and TRBJ1-2, the complete variable domain reads KAGVTQTPRYLIKTRGQQVTLSCSPISGHRSVSWYQQTPGQGLQFLFEYFSETQRNKGNFPGRFSGRQFSNSRSEMNVSTLELGDSALYLCASSLGQPLIYGYTFGSGTRLTVV.

Many counts were recorded for this clonotype. The rearrangement uses TRBV28 and TRBJ2-7, with 10 bases that match TRBD1. The J segment lost 4 bases and the V segment lost 10 bases, leaving 7 bases of the junction unmatched. This CDR3 spans 13 amino acids. CDR1 MDHEN and CDR2 SYDVKM come from the germline V gene. The CDR3 coding sequence is TGTGCCATCGAGGACAGGGGGGATTACGAGCAGTACTTC. Its translation is CAIEDRGDYEQYF.

This clonotype was recorded at least ten times. The genes are TRBV20-1 and TRBJ1-5; unclear D gene. The CDR3 contains 12 residues. Trimming left V 5 bases short and J 0 bases short, with 5 bases between. Germline V gene data show CDR1 as DFQATT and CDR2 as SNEGSKA (reference sequence). CDR3 amino acids: CSAVYSNQPQHF. The CDR3 coding sequence is TGCAGTGCTGTTTATAGCAATCAGCCCCAGCATTTT.

This clonotype was seen ten or more times. The J gene is TRBJ2-3, the V gene TRBV3-1, with D hard to call. V was pared by 1 base and J by 4 bases, with 3 bases between. CDR1 is LGHDT, CDR2 YNNKEL, per germline (reference sequence). This CDR3 is 12 amino acids long. CDR3 nucleotide sequence: TGTGCCAGCAGCCAAGTATCAGATACGCAGTATTTT. Protein sequence: CASSQVSDTQYF.

The table lists this clonotype with a few counts. The chain carries TRBV11-2 and TRBJ2-3; 7 bases agree with TRBD2. This CDR3 contains 20 residues. In germline, CDR1 is SGHAT, CDR2 FQNNGV. The junction had 17 bases not matched to a gene; V was cut back by 1 base and J by 1 base. DNA for the CDR3: TGTGCCAGCAGCTTAGGGGGACCTTCCGCAGCGGGGTTTGGCACAGATACGCAGTATTTT. Protein product: CASSLGGPSAAGFGTDTQYF.

This clonotype was detected many times. V and J are TRBV9 and TRBJ1-4, with D tentatively TRBD1 (5 bases). CDR1 is SGDLS, CDR2 YYNGEE, per germline. The CDR3 is 14 amino acids. Trimming stripped 3 bases from V and 7 bases from J, with 13 bases between. CDR3 in amino acids: CASSADSRGEKLFF. The DNA for the CDR3 is TGTGCCAGCAGCGCGGACTCGAGGGGTGAAAAACTGTTTTTT. Using reference TRBV9 and TRBJ1-4 for the parts outside the CDR3, the full variable domain is DSGVTQTPKHLITATGQRVTLRCSPRSGDLSVYWYQQSLDQGLQFLIQYYNGEERAKGNILERFSAQQFPDLHSELNLSSLELGDSALYFCASSADSRGEKLFFGSGTQLSVL.

This clonotype was detected many times. The chain joins TRBV12-3 or TRBV12-4 to TRBJ1-2, with D perhaps TRBD1 (6 bases). V shed 6 bases and J shed 8 bases, with 19 bases lying between them. The CDR3 contains 14 residues. CDR3 in DNA: TGTGCCAGCAGCCGGACGGGGGGCGCTAGGGGCTACACCTTC. Translated: CASSRTGGARGYTF.

The chain is built from TRBV12-3 or TRBV12-4 and TRBJ1-3; D not certain. The CDR3 is made up of 15 amino acids. The V gene lost 1 base and the J gene lost 0 bases, with 7 bases spanning the gap. This chain's CDR3 is CASSLEGGSGNTIYF. DNA of the CDR3: TGTGCCAGCAGTTTAGAAGGCGGCTCTGGAAACACCATATATTTT.